One and the same sample provided the 4 T cell receptor beta chains below, sequenced in a study of OX40 agonist ivuxolimab in advanced cancers. The data were produced by immunoSEQ multiplex PCR, yet TCRdb's version contains in-frame clones alone and is incomplete. The sample yields tens of thousands of clones, over 65% seen once. This specimen consisted of CD4+ or CD8+ T cells sorted from blood, obtained in a trial of the OX40 agonist ivuxolimab. Receptor source: an adult with an advanced solid tumor such as melanoma, head and neck, liver or kidney cancer.

The genes are TRBV30 and TRBJ2-7; D is possibly TRBD1 or TRBD2 (6 bases each). V lost 5 bases, J lost 5 bases, and 19 bases lay in between. The germline V gene has CDR1 GTSNPN and CDR2 SVGIG (reference sequence). The CDR3 length is 14 residues. CDR3 bases: TGTGCCTGGCGAAGCTCCGGGGGCTACGACGAGCAGTACTTC. Amino acid sequence: CAWRSSGGYDEQYF.

The chain uses TRBV5-1 and TRBJ2-1, with D possibly TRBD1 on 5 matching bases. The V gene lost 5 bases and the J gene lost 6 bases, with 6 bases spanning the gap. Per the germline V gene, CDR1 is SGHRS and CDR2 is YFSETQ. This CDR3 is built from 11 residues. CDR3 nucleotides: TGCGCCAGCAGTAGGGGCAATGAGCAGTTCTTC. It yields the protein CASSRGNEQFF.

V is TRBV4-1 and J is TRBJ2-5; D remains ambiguous. The V gene's germline CDR1 is MGHRA and CDR2 YSYEKL. Trimming pared 2 bases from V and 1 base from J, leaving 11 bases between. This CDR3 is 15 amino acids long. The CDR3 DNA reads TGCGCCAGCAGCCAAAATCCCGGCAGCCAAGAGACCCAGTACTTC. It translates to CASSQNPGSQETQYF.

The chain carries TRBV7-2 and TRBJ2-7; D is tentatively TRBD1 or TRBD2 (5 bases each). Trimming cost V 4 bases and J 3 bases, with 13 bases left between them. Germline V gene sequence: CDR1 SGHTA, CDR2 FQGNSA. The CDR3 is 14 residues long. CDR3 nucleotides: TGTGCCAGCAGCTCTACCGGGACCGGCTACGAGCAGTACTTC. It codes for CASSSTGTGYEQYF.